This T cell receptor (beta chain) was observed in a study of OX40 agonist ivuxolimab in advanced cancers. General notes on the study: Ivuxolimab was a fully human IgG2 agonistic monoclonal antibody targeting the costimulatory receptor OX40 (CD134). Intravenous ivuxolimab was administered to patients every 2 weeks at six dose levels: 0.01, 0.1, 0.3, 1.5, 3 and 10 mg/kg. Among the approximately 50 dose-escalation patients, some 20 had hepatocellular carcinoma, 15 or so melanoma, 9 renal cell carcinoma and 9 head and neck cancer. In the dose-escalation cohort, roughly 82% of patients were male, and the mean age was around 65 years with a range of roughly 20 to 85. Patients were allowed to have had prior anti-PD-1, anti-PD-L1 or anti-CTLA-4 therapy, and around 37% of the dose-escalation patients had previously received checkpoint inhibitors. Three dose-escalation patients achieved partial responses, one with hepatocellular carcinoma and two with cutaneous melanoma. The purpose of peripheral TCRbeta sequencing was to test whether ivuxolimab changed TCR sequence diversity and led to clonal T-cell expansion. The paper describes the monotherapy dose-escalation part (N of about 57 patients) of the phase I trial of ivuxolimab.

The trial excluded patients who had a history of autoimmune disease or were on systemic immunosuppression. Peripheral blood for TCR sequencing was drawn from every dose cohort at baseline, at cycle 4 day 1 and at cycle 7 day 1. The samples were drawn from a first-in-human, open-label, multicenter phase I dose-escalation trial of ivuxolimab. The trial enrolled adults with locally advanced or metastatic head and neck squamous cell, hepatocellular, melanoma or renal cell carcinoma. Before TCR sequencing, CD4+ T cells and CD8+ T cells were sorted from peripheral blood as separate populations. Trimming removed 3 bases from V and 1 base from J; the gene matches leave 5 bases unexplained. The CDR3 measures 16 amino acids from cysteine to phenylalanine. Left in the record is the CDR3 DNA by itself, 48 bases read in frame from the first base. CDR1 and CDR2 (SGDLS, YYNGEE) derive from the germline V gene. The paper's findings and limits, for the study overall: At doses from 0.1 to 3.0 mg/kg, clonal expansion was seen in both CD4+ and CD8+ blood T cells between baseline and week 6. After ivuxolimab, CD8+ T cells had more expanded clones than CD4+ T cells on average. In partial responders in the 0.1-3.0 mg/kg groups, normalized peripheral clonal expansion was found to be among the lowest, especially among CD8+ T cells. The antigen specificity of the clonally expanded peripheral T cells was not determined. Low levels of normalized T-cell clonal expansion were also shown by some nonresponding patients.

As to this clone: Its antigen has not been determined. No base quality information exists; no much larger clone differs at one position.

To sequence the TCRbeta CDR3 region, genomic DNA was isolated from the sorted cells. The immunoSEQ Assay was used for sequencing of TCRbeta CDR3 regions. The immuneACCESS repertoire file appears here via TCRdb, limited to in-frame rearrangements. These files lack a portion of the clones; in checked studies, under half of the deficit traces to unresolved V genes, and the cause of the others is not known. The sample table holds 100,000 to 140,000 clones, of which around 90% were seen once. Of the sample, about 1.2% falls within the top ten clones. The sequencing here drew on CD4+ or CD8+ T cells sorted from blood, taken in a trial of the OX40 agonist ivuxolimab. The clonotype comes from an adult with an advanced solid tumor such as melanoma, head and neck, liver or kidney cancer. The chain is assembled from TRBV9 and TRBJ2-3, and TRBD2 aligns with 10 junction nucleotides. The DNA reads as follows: TGTGCCAGCAGCGACCTAGCGGGAGTGGGCACAGATACGCAGTATTTT. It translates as CASSDLAGVGTDTQYF. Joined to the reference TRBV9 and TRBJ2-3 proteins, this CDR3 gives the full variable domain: DSGVTQTPKHLITATGQRVTLRCSPRSGDLSVYWYQQSLDQGLQFLIQYYNGEERAKGNILERFSAQQFPDLHSELNLSSLELGDSALYFCASSDLAGVGTDTQYFGPGTRLTVL.